The 4 T cell receptor beta chains listed next were all sequenced from one sample in a study of glioma-infiltrating T cells after dendritic cell vaccination. Time point reported: after dendritic cell vaccination, including at tumor progression/relapse. Clones were sequenced by immunoSEQ multiplex PCR, and TCRdb holds only the in-frame ones, with some missing. The table includes more than 85,000 clones, around 87% detected once. The sample in question was blood, obtained after dendritic cell vaccination. The receptors shown here come from a human donor with glioblastoma.

The chain uses TRBV4-1 and TRBJ1-6; 9 positions agree with TRBD1. V was pared by 4 bases and J by 0 bases, with 13 bases of the junction left unmatched. This CDR3 region has 20 residues. Germline loops: CDR1 MGHRA, CDR2 YSYEKL. The DNA of the CDR3 is TGCGCCAGCAGCCGCAAGCTCGGGACAGGGACTAGCTCCTATAATTCACCCCTCCACTTT. This codes for CASSRKLGTGTSSYNSPLHF.

This clone was detected only once. The chain joins TRBV10-3 to TRBJ1-1; 9 nucleotides agree with TRBD1. CDR3 size: 15 residues. V trimming: 6 bases; J trimming: 1 base; junction bases outside the gene matches: 6. In germline, CDR1 is ENHRY, CDR2 SYGVKD. The CDR3 is CAISYMDRGNTEAFF. CDR3 DNA: TGTGCCATCAGCTATATGGACAGGGGGAACACTGAAGCTTTCTTT.

The chain joins TRBV19 to TRBJ2-7; a possible D gene is TRBD2 (6 bases). This CDR3 comprises 13 residues. V was shortened by 5 bases and J by 4 bases, with 12 bases between the two germline ends. Germline V lookup: CDR1 LNHDA, CDR2 SQIVND (reference sequence). The CDR3: CASSPEGRYEQYF. The CDR3 bases are TGTGCCAGTAGTCCCGAAGGGAGGTACGAGCAGTACTTC.

There are a few counts of this clone. This chain joins TRBV9 and TRBJ2-2, with 8 bases lining up with TRBD2. The CDR3 is made up of 18 amino acids. V lost 5 bases to trimming and J lost 3 bases; unmatched junction nucleotides: 15. Germline V gene data show CDR1 as SGDLS and CDR2 as YYNGEE. The CDR3 DNA reads as TGTGCCAGCAGACGAGGACTAGCCGGGGCGGGTGACACCGGGGAGCTGTTTTTT. This codes for CASRRGLAGAGDTGELFF.